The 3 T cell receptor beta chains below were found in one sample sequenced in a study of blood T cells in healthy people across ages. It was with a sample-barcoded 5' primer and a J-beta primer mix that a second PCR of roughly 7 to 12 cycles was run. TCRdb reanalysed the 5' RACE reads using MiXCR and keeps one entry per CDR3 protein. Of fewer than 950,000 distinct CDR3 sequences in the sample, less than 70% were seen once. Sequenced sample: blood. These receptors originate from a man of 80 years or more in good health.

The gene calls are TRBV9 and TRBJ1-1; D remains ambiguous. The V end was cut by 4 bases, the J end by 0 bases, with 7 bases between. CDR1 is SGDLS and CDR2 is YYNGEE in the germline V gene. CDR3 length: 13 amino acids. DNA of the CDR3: TGTGCCAGCAGCCTCTGGGTGAACACTGAAGCTTTCTTT. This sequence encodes CASSLWVNTEAFF.

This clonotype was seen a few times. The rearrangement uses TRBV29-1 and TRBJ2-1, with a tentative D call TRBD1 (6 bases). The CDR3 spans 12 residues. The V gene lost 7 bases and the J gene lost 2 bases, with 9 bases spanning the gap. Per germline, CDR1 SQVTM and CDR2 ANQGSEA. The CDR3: CSGDTAYNEQFF. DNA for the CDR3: TGCAGCGGGGACACCGCCTACAATGAGCAGTTCTTC.

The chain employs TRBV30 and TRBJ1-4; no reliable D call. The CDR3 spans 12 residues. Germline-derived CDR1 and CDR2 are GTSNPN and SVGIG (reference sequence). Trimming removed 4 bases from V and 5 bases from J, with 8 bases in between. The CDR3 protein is CAWTGDNEKLFF. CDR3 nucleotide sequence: TGTGCCTGGACAGGTGACAATGAAAAACTGTTTTTT. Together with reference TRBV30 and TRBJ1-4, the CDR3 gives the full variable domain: SQTIHQWPATLVQPVGSPLSLECTVEGTSNPNLYWYRQAAGRGLQLLFYSVGIGQISSEVPQNLSASRPQDRQFILSSKKLLLSDSGFYLCAWTGDNEKLFFGSGTQLSVL.